This T cell receptor (beta chain) was sequenced in a study of T cell responses to AZD1222 COVID-19 vaccine. Trimming shortened V by 3 bases and J by 0 bases, and 6 bases separated the two germline ends. There are 14 residues in the CDR3. Germline V lookup: CDR1 SGHNT, CDR2 YYREEE (reference sequence). This table comes from immunoSEQ multiplex PCR, and its TCRdb copy is limited to in-frame clones, with some not included. The profile shows about 170,000 clones, roughly 89% of them singletons. This sequence originates from an adult in good health. The chain carries TRBV5-4 and TRBJ1-4; D remains unclear. Sequenced here: peripheral blood, sampled on day 0 of AZD1222 vaccination. The DNA of the CDR3 is TGTGCCAGCAGCTACGGAACAACTAATGAAAAACTGTTTTTT. Its protein is CASSYGTTNEKLFF. Using reference TRBV5-4 and TRBJ1-4 for the parts outside the CDR3, the full variable domain is ETGVTQSPTHLIKTRGQQVTLRCSSQSGHNTVSWYQQALGQGPQFIFQYYREEENGRGNFPPRFSGLQFPNYSSELNVNALELDDSALYLCASSYGTTNEKLFFGSGTQLSVL.